Only one count was recorded for the clone carrying this T cell receptor (beta chain). In the source study's methods: Nucleated cell counts were estimated from reference gene primer amplification. Only in-frame clones appear in the TCRdb table, and some are missing; sequencing was by immunoSEQ multiplex PCR. That table supplies the V and J calls and clone size; D and trimming were determined from the DNA. The sample has under 250,000 clones, about nine tenths seen once. The sample belongs to a study of blood T cell repertoires in COVID-19. Overall study: In each case, the material was cDNA or gDNA derived from T cells, B-cell-depleted T cells, or PBMCs.

The CDR3 has 17 amino acids. The V and J ends lost 3 bases and 5 bases respectively, with 22 bases between them. Germline CDR1 and CDR2: SGDLS and YYNGEE. Material: peripheral blood. This clonotype was sampled from a man aged 60-69 years who had recovered from COVID-19. The gene calls are TRBV9 and TRBJ2-3, with D hard to call. The CDR3 DNA reads as TGTGCCAGCAGCGCGTCCGCTACCGCGAGATCTGGAGATACGCAGTATTTT. Protein sequence: CASSASATARSGDTQYF.